The 30 T cell receptor beta chains in this list originate from one sample, sequenced in a study of post-analysis software for immune sequencing data (dated by TCRdb to about 2015). Beyond this particular receptor, the publication reports: Significantly higher frequencies in patients than in controls were found for roughly five TRBV segments, including TRBV5-6, TRBV5-1 and TRBV20-1.

Receptors were amplified or captured by PCR. The sequencing machine was an Illumina HiSeq 2500. Unique molecular identifiers were incorporated into TCR beta cDNA libraries to reduce PCR and sequencing biases. The public reads were run again by TCRdb, first through fastp at Q25 and then through MiXCR, and only productive beta chains were kept. Every CDR3 protein is listed once, alongside the most common genes and DNA of its rows. This sample lists around 710,000 distinct CDR3 sequences; roughly 46% were detected once. 4.9% of the sample goes to the ten largest clones. No antigen has been assigned to these receptors. Sample: blood. These receptors all come from a girl aged 5 to 17 with multiple sclerosis.

This clonotype was recorded once. The chain combines TRBV15 with TRBJ2-1, with TRBD1 as a possible D gene (7 bases). The length of the CDR3 is 18 residues. Trimming took off 1 base at V and 2 bases at J, with 18 bases between the two ends. The germline V gene encodes CDR1 LNHNV and CDR2 YYDKDF (reference sequence). The CDR3 loop is CATSRGVGGGSTYNEQFF. CDR3 sequence (DNA): TGTGCCACCAGCAGAGGGGTTGGAGGGGGCTCAACCTACAATGAGCAGTTCTTC. Full variable domain (outside the CDR3, taken from reference TRBV15 and TRBJ2-1): DAMVIQNPRYQVTQFGKPVTLSCSQTLNHNVMYWYQQKSSQAPKLLFHYYDKDFNNEADTPDNFQSRRPNTSFCFLDIRSPGLGDTAMYLCATSRGVGGGSTYNEQFFGPGTRLTVL.

The chain employs TRBV9 and TRBJ1-6, with 9 bases identical to TRBD1. Germline CDR1 SGDLS, CDR2 YYNGEE. The CDR3 has 13 amino acids. J gave up 10 bases and V 2 bases, and 1 base lay outside the gene matches. This chain's CDR3 is CASSVGQGSPLHF. CDR3 nucleotides: TGTGCCAGCAGCGTGGGACAGGGCTCACCCCTCCACTTT.

The chain carries TRBV12-3 or TRBV12-4 and TRBJ2-3, with D tentatively TRBD1 or TRBD2 (5 bases each). V lost 5 bases and J lost 0, with 9 bases in between. CDR3 length equals 14 residues. The CDR3, as DNA: TGTGCCAGCAGTGGGGGACCCAGCACAGATACGCAGTATTTT. Its protein is CASSGGPSTDTQYF.

This clonotype was picked up many times. One end of the junction does not line up with germline, which may come from a read error. The J gene is TRBJ2-7, the V gene TRBV12-3 or TRBV12-4, with unresolved D. The CDR3 runs 14 residues. DNA for the CDR3: TGTGCCAGCAGCTTAGGCTTAAGCTCCTACGAGCAGTACTTC. It is translated as CASSLGLSSYEQYF.

V gene TRBV3-1 combines with J gene TRBJ2-5, with D perhaps matching TRBD2 (5 bases). Matching the DNA end better, TRBJ2-7 makes the J call doubtful. This CDR3 region has 13 residues. Looked up from germline, CDR1 is LGHDT and CDR2 is YNNKEL (reference sequence). The CDR3 reads CASSLLDFDEQYF. CDR3 nucleotides: TGTGCCAGCAGCCTTTTGGACTTTGACGAGCAGTACTTC.

Only a few counts were recorded for this clonotype. J is TRBJ2-3 and V is TRBV11-2; 9 nucleotides agree with TRBD2. The V gene end was trimmed by 5 bases and the J gene end by 0 bases; junction bases not matched to a gene: 3. Germline-derived CDR1 and CDR2 are SGHAT and FQNNGV. The length of the CDR3 is 15 residues. The CDR3 region has the DNA TGTGCCAGCAGCGCTGGGACTAGCAGCACAGATACGCAGTATTTT. Translation gives CASSAGTSSTDTQYF.

The chain employs TRBV29-1 and TRBJ1-4, with a tentative D call TRBD1 (5 bases). The V end lost 5 bases, the J end lost 8 bases, and 18 bases lay between the germline ends. The CDR3 has 14 residues. Looked up from germline, CDR1 is SQVTM and CDR2 is ANQGSEA. The CDR3 DNA sequence: TGCAGCGTTTGCGACAGCGCGGCTATGGAAAAACTGTTTTTT. Translating gives CSVCDSAAMEKLFF.

The rearrangement uses TRBV20-1 and TRBJ1-4; tentatively, D is TRBD1 (5 bases). Trimming pared 4 bases from V and 4 bases from J, leaving 13 bases between. The CDR3 has 14 residues. CDR1 is DFQATT, CDR2 SNEGSKA, per germline (reference sequence). DNA of the CDR3: TGCAGTGCTAACCTAGACAGCCGTAATGAAAAACTGTTTTTT. As protein: CSANLDSRNEKLFF.

The genes are TRBV7-9 and TRBJ1-2; 8 bases are shared with TRBD1. This CDR3 is 14 amino acids long. The germline V gene has CDR1 SEHNR and CDR2 FQNEAQ (reference sequence). With V trimmed by 3 bases and J by 7 bases, 7 bases remained unmatched. The CDR3 nucleotides are TGTGCCAGCAGCTTCGGACAGGGAGGAGGTGGCTACACCTTC. The encoded protein is CASSFGQGGGGYTF.

This clonotype has just a few counts. V usage is TRBV7-3 and J usage is TRBJ2-7; 7 bases align to TRBD1. V trimming: 5 bases; J trimming: 5 bases; junction bases outside the gene matches: 6. Per germline, CDR1 SGHTA and CDR2 FQGTGA. This CDR3 is 13 amino acids long. CDR3 region: CASSATGYNEQYF. CDR3 DNA sequence: TGTGCCAGCAGCGCGACAGGGTACAACGAGCAGTACTTC.

In the case of this clonotype: A single base separates this from a much larger clone, so it may be a read error. The chain has TRBV12-3 or TRBV12-4 and TRBJ2-7; maybe TRBD1 (5 bases). The CDR3 spans 13 residues. The CDR3, as DNA: TGTGCCGGCAGTTTAGGCAGGGCCTACGAGCAGTACTTC. Protein sequence: CAGSLGRAYEQYF.

The chain joins TRBV9 to TRBJ2-4; D is perhaps TRBD1 (5 bases). The DNA end favors TRBJ2-7, so the J call may be wrong. CDR1 SGDLS and CDR2 YYNGEE come from the germline V gene. This CDR3 contains 14 residues. CDR3 nucleotides: TGTGCCAGCAGTAAGCTAGGGGCCCCACTCGAGCAGTACTTC. This gives the protein CASSKLGAPLEQYF.

In its sample, this clonotype was seen a few times. J is TRBJ2-5 and V is TRBV27; tentatively, D is TRBD2 (6 bases). There are 12 residues in the CDR3. Per germline, CDR1 MNHEY and CDR2 SMNVEV (reference sequence). The germline V and J ends were trimmed by 6 bases and 7 bases, with 12 bases remaining between them. The CDR3 sequence: CASRPSGGTQYF. CDR3 bases: TGTGCCAGCAGGCCCTCCGGGGGGACCCAGTACTTC.

The chain couples TRBV6-5 to TRBJ2-5; D remains ambiguous. The V gene's germline CDR1 is MNHEY and CDR2 SVGAGI. The ends were cut back, 10 bases at V and 5 bases at J, with 8 bases in the middle. The CDR3 contains 10 residues. The CDR3 here is CATKEETQYF. CDR3 bases: TGTGCCACCAAGGAGGAGACCCAGTACTTC.

The J gene is TRBJ2-7, the V gene TRBV7-9; 9 bases agree with TRBD2. The CDR3 covers 16 residues. V lost 5 bases to trimming and J lost 2 bases; unmatched junction nucleotides: 10. Germline loops: CDR1 SEHNR, CDR2 FQNEAQ (reference sequence). The CDR3 loop reads CASSPPTAGGPYEQYF. The CDR3 nucleotides are TGTGCCAGCAGCCCTCCCACTGCGGGAGGGCCCTACGAGCAGTACTTC.

The chain uses TRBV27 and TRBJ2-1; 9 positions agree with TRBD2. The germline gives CDR1 MNHEY, CDR2 SMNVEV (reference sequence). V gave up 5 bases and J gave up 9 bases; unmatched junction bases: 11. The CDR3 consists of 15 residues. CDR3 in amino acids: CASSPLAGYGGEQFF. DNA of the CDR3: TGTGCCAGCAGTCCGCTAGCGGGATACGGGGGTGAGCAGTTCTTC.

This clonotype was seen only a few times. This chain joins TRBV12-3 or TRBV12-4 and TRBJ1-5; no firm D call. V dropped 2 bases and J dropped 2 bases, with 4 bases sitting between them. CDR3 length: 13 residues. CDR3 protein: CASSLMGNQPQHF. CDR3 sequence (DNA): TGTGCCAGCAGTTTAATGGGCAATCAGCCCCAGCATTTT.

This clonotype appeared a few times. The chain couples TRBV20-1 to TRBJ1-2; tentative D call: TRBD1 (6 bases). The ends were cut back, 2 bases at V and 3 bases at J, with 13 bases in the middle. This CDR3 is built from 14 residues. Germline V gene sequence: CDR1 DFQATT, CDR2 SNEGSKA (reference sequence). The CDR3: CSARLLGTYYGYTF. The CDR3 DNA reads as TGCAGTGCTAGACTCCTCGGGACATACTATGGCTACACCTTC.

The rearrangement joins TRBV10-3 to TRBJ2-7, with TRBD1 identical over 7 bases. V was pared by 5 bases and J by 7 bases, with 14 bases of the junction left unmatched. The germline gives CDR1 ENHRY, CDR2 SYGVKD. The CDR3 runs 15 residues. Written as DNA, the CDR3 is TGTGCCATCAGTACTGTGACAGGGCCGGTGAGAGAGCAGTACTTC. Encoded protein: CAISTVTGPVREQYF.

This clonotype was seen more than once but under ten times. V gene TRBV7-2 combines with J gene TRBJ2-7; no clear D gene. Germline lookup yields CDR1 SGHTA and CDR2 FQGNSA. Trimming removed 4 bases at V and 0 bases at J, with 10 bases between. The CDR3 sequence is 14 residues long. The CDR3 DNA is TGTGCCAGCAGCTCCTGGGCCCCCTCCTACGAGCAGTACTTC. This sequence encodes CASSSWAPSYEQYF.

The chain combines TRBV20-1 with TRBJ2-3; 7 positions agree with TRBD2. The CDR3 length is 16 residues. J gave up 0 bases and V 6 bases, and 12 bases lay outside the gene matches. Germline V gives CDR1 DFQATT, CDR2 SNEGSKA (reference sequence). In nucleotides, the CDR3 is TGCAGTGCCTCTTCCCCCGGACTAGTTAGCACAGATACGCAGTATTTT. Protein product: CSASSPGLVSTDTQYF.

The V call is TRBV9, the J call TRBJ1-2, with a weak D call TRBD1 (5 bases). Germline V lookup: CDR1 SGDLS, CDR2 YYNGEE. Trimming removed 5 bases at V and 3 bases at J, with 14 bases between. This CDR3 region has 14 residues. The CDR3 here is CASRRPGGDYGYTF. CDR3 DNA sequence: TGTGCCAGCAGACGACCCGGGGGGGACTATGGCTACACCTTC.

This clonotype was counted only a few times. V and J are TRBV7-3 and TRBJ2-7; no reliable D call. The germline V gene encodes CDR1 SGHTA and CDR2 FQGTGA. V was cut by 2 bases and J by 5 bases, with 10 bases left in between. This CDR3 has 13 amino acids. As DNA, the CDR3 is TGTGCCAGCAGCTTATCCAGAAATAACGAGCAGTACTTC. Amino acid sequence: CASSLSRNNEQYF.

V usage is TRBV7-9 and J usage is TRBJ1-2; D gene ambiguous. V lost 5 bases to trimming and J lost 5 bases, with 12 bases between them. The germline gives CDR1 SEHNR, CDR2 FQNEAQ (reference sequence). The CDR3 sequence is 13 residues long. The CDR3 coding sequence is TGTGCCAGCAGCCCGACTCTGGCGTATGGCTACACCTTC. This sequence encodes CASSPTLAYGYTF.

The chain joins TRBV18 to TRBJ2-3; TRBD1 agrees at 8 bases. V shed 2 bases and J 1 base; nucleotides not matched to a gene: 2. CDR1 and CDR2 from the germline V gene are KGHSH and LQKENI. CDR3 length: 15 amino acids. The CDR3 region has the DNA TGTGCCAGCTCACCAGTCAGGGGGCGCACAGATACGCAGTATTTT. Translating it yields CASSPVRGRTDTQYF.

V is TRBV5-1 and J is TRBJ2-5, with D hard to call. Germline assignment: CDR1 SGHRS and CDR2 YFSETQ. V was trimmed by 3 bases and J by 4 bases, leaving 4 bases between them. This CDR3 region has 11 residues. CDR3 DNA sequence: TGCGCCAGCAGCTGGGCAGAGACCCAGTACTTC. Amino acid sequence: CASSWAETQYF.

The chain is built from TRBV4-3 and TRBJ1-2; D remains unclear. Germline V gene data show CDR1 as LGHNA and CDR2 as YSLEER. This CDR3 comprises 16 residues. The V end was cut by 0 bases, the J end by 2 bases, with 13 bases between. The CDR3 loop is CASSQDPQPRNYGYTF. In DNA form, the CDR3 reads TGCGCCAGCAGCCAAGATCCCCAGCCGCGGAACTATGGCTACACCTTC.

This clonotype was observed a few times. This sequence joins TRBV20-1 and TRBJ2-7; D gene uncertain. Germline assignment: CDR1 DFQATT and CDR2 SNEGSKA (reference sequence). This CDR3 contains 15 residues. Trimming removed 5 bases from V and 0 bases from J, with 17 bases in between. CDR3 coding DNA: TGCAGTGCTCGGACGGAACGACGGAGCTCCTACGAGCAGTACTTC. Protein: CSARTERRSSYEQYF.

The genes are TRBV7-6 and TRBJ2-7, with TRBD1 identical over 7 bases. Germline V gene data show CDR1 as SGHVS and CDR2 as FNYEAQ. The length of the CDR3 is 18 residues. The V segment lost 5 bases and the J segment 6 bases; nucleotides outside the gene matches: 22. As DNA, the CDR3 is TGTGCCAGCAGCATGGGGGTTGGGGGACAGTTCCCTCACTGCGAGCAGTACTTC. Protein product: CASSMGVGGQFPHCEQYF. The complete variable domain, with remaining parts taken from reference TRBV7-6 and TRBJ2-7, reads GAGVSQSPRYKVTKRGQDVALRCDPISGHVSLYWYRQALGQGPEFLTYFNYEAQQDKSGLPNDRFSAERPEGSISTLTIQRTEQRDSAMYRCASSMGVGGQFPHCEQYFGPGTRLTVT.

This clonotype turned up a few times. This sequence joins TRBV15 and TRBJ2-5; D gene ambiguous. The CDR3 consists of 16 residues. Germline values: CDR1 LNHNV, CDR2 YYDKDF (reference sequence). V lost 4 bases and J 4 bases, leaving 19 bases between the germline ends. CDR3: CATSNYPNSVGETQYF. CDR3 coding DNA: TGTGCCACCAGCAACTACCCTAACAGTGTTGGAGAGACCCAGTACTTC.